This entry concerns a single T cell receptor (beta chain). The CDR3 runs 20 residues. The record originates from a study of blood T cell repertoires in COVID-19. Study-level background: The United States, Italy and Spain provided the acute and convalescent COVID-19 samples. T cells, B-cell-depleted T cells, or PBMCs supplied cDNA or gDNA.

In the authors' methods: Researchers report that nucleated cell counts were estimated from reference gene primer amplification. TCRdb's table, derived via immunoSEQ multiplex PCR, lists solely in-frame clones and lacks some. D and trimming come from the DNA, and the V and J calls and clone size come from that table. The sample shows about 220,000 clones, 65% to 90% of them seen only once. This receptor was taken from a human donor in a cohort sampled during active COVID-19. The V call is TRBV21-1, the J call TRBJ1-6; the table assigns TRBD1, which was not confirmed against the DNA. TRBV21-1 is a pseudogene locus. Source material: peripheral blood. CDR3 in amino acids: CASRGRGPGQGSSYNSPLHF. CDR3 nucleotides: TGTGCCAGCAGGGGTCGTGGGCCGGGACAGGGGAGCTCCTATAATTCACCCCTCCACTTT.